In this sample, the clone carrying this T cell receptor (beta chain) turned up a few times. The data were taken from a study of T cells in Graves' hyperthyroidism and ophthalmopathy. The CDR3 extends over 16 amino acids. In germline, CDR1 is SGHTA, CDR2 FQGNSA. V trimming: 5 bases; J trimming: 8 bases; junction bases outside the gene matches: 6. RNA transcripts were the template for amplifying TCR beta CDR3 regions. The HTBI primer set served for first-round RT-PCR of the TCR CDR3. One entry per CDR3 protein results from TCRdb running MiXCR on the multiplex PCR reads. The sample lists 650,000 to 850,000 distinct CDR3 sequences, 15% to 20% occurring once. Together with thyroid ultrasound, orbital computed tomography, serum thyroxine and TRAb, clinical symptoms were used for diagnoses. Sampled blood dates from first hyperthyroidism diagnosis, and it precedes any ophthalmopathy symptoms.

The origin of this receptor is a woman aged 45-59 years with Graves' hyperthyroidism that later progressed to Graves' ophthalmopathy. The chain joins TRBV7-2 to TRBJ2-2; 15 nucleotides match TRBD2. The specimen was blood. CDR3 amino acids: CASSAGLAGGVGELFF. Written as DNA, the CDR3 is TGTGCCAGCAGCGCGGGACTAGCGGGGGGCGTGGGGGAGCTGTTTTTT. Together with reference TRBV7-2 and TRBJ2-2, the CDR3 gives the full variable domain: GAGVSQSPSNKVTEKGKDVELRCDPISGHTALYWYRQSLGQGLEFLIYFQGNSAPDKSGLPSDRFSAERTGGSVSTLTIQRTQQEDSAVYLCASSAGLAGGVGELFFGEGSRLTVL.